This T cell receptor beta chain was obtained from a study of cytomegalovirus exposure and HLA in healthy donors. Primers: 60 Vbeta forward and 13 Jbeta reverse. Sequenced by immunoSEQ multiplex PCR; TCRdb stores in-frame clones only, minus some. The sample has under 140,000 clones, around 88% seen once; the top ten hold approximately 2%. The CDR3 contains 14 residues. Germline V gene data show CDR1 as SGHTA and CDR2 as FQGNSA. V lost 6 bases, J lost 4 bases, and 12 bases lay in between. This sequence was found in a man aged 35 to 55 in good health and CMV-seronegative. The chain is built from TRBV7-2 and TRBJ1-4; D may be TRBD1 (5 bases). The sequenced sample consisted of PBMCs. For the CDR3, the DNA is TGTGCCAGCAGACCCGACAGTTATAATGAAAAACTGTTTTTT. Translating it yields CASRPDSYNEKLFF. Supplemented by reference TRBV7-2 and TRBJ1-4, the full variable domain reads GAGVSQSPSNKVTEKGKDVELRCDPISGHTALYWYRQSLGQGLEFLIYFQGNSAPDKSGLPSDRFSAERTGGSVSTLTIQRTQQEDSAVYLCASRPDSYNEKLFFGSGTQLSVL.